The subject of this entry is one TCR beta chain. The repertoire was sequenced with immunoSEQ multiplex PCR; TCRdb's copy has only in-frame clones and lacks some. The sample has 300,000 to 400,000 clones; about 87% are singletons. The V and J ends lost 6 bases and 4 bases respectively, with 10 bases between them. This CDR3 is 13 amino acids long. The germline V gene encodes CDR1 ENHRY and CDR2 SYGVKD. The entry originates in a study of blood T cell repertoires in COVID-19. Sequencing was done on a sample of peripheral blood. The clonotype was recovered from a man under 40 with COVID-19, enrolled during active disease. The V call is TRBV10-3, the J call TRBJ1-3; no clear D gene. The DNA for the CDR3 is TGTGCCATCAGAGCGGCGGGAGGAAACACCATATATTTT. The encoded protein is CAIRAAGGNTIYF.